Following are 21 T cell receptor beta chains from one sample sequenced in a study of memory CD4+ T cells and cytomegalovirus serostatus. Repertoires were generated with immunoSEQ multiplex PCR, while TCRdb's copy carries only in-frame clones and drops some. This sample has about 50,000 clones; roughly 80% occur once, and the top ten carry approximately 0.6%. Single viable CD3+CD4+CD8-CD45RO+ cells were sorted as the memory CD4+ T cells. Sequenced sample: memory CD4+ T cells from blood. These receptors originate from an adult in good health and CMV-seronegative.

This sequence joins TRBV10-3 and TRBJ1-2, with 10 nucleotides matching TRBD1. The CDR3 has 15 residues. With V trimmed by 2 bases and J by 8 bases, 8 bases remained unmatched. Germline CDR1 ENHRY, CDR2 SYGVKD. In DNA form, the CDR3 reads TGTGCCATCAGTGAGCCGGGACAGGGGAAAGAGGGCTACACCTTC. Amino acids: CAISEPGQGKEGYTF.

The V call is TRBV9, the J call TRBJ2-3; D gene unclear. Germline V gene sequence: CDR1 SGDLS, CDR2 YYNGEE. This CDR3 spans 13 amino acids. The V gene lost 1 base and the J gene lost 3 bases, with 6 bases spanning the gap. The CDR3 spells CASSVLETDTQYF. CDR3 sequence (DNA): TGTGCCAGCAGCGTATTGGAGACAGATACGCAGTATTTT. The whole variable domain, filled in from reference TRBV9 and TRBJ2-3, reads DSGVTQTPKHLITATGQRVTLRCSPRSGDLSVYWYQQSLDQGLQFLIQYYNGEERAKGNILERFSAQQFPDLHSELNLSSLELGDSALYFCASSVLETDTQYFGPGTRLTVL.

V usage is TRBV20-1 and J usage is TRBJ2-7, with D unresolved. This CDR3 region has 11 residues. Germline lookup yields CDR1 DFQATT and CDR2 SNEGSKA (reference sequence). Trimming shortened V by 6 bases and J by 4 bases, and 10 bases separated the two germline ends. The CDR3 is CSASGRYEQYF. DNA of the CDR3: TGCAGTGCCTCCGGGCGGTACGAGCAGTACTTC.

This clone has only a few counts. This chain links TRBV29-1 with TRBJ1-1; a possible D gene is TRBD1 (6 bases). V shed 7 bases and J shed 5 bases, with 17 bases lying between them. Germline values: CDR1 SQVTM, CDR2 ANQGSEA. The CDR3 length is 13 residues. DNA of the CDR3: TGCAGCGCCGATGACAGGCGGGGTACTGAAGCTTTCTTT. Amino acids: CSADDRRGTEAFF.

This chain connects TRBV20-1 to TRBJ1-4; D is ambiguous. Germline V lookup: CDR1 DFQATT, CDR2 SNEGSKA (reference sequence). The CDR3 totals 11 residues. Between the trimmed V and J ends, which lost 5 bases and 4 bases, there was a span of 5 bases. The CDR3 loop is CSAEGNEKLFF. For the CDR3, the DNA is TGCAGTGCTGAGGGTAATGAAAAACTGTTTTTT.

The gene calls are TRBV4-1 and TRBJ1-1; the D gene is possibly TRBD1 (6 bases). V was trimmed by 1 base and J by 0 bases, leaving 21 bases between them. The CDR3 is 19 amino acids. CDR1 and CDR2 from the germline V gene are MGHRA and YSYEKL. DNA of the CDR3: TGCGCCAGCAGCCAAGTATACGGGGGGGGCGCTTCCATGAACACTGAAGCTTTCTTT. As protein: CASSQVYGGGASMNTEAFF.

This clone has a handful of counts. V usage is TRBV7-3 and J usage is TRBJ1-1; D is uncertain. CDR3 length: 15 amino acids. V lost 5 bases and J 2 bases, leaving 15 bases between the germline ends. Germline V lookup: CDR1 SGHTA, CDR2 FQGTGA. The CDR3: CASSQFGGGNTEAFF. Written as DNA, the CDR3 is TGTGCCAGCAGCCAGTTTGGCGGAGGAAACACTGAAGCTTTCTTT.

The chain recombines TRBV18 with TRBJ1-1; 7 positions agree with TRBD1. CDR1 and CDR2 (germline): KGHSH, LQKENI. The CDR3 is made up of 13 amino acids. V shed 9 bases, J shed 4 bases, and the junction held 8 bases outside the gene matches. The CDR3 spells CASETGASTEAFF. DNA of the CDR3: TGTGCCAGTGAAACAGGGGCGAGCACTGAAGCTTTCTTT.

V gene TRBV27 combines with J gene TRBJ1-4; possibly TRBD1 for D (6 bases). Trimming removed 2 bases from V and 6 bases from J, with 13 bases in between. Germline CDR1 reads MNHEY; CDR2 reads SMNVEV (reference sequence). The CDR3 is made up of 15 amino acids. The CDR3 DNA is TGTGCCAGCAGTTTACGCCAGGCAGGGGATGAAAAACTGTTTTTT. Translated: CASSLRQAGDEKLFF.

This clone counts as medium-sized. CDR3: CSEQRIFDTEAFF. DNA for the CDR3: TGCAGCGAACAAAGGATTTTCGACACTGAAGCTTTCTTT. The J gene is TRBJ1-1, the V gene TRBV29-1; D gene ambiguous. Looked up from germline, CDR1 is SQVTM and CDR2 is ANQGSEA. The ends were cut back, 7 bases at V and 3 bases at J, with 15 bases in the middle. CDR3 length: 13 amino acids.

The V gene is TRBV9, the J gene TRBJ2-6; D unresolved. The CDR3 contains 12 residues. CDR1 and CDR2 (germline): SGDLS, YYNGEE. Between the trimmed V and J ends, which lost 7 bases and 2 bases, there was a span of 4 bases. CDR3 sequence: CASHPGANVLTF. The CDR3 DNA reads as TGTGCCAGCCACCCTGGGGCCAACGTCCTGACTTTC.

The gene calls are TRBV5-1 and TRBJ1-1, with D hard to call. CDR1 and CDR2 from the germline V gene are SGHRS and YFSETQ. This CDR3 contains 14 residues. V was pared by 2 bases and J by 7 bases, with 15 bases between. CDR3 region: CASSLQYSDREAFF. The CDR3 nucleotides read TGCGCCAGCAGCTTACAGTACTCGGACCGTGAAGCTTTCTTT.

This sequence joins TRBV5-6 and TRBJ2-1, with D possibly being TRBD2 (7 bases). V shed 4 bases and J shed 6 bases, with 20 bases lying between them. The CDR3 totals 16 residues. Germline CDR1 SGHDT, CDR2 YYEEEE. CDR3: CASSLRGGAQVNEQFF. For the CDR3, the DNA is TGTGCCAGCAGCCTGAGGGGGGGGGCGCAGGTCAATGAGCAGTTCTTC.

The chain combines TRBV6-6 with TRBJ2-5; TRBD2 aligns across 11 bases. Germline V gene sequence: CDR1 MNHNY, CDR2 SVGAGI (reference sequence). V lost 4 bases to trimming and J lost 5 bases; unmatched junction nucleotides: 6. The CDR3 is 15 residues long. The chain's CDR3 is CASSLAGGLGETQYF. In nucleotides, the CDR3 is TGTGCCAGCAGTTTAGCGGGGGGGCTGGGGGAGACCCAGTACTTC.

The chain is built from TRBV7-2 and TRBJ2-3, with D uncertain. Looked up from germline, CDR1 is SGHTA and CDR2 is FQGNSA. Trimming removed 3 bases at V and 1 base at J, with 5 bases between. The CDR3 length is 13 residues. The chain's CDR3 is CASSFGRTDTQYF. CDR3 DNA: TGTGCCAGCAGCTTTGGTCGCACAGATACGCAGTATTTT.

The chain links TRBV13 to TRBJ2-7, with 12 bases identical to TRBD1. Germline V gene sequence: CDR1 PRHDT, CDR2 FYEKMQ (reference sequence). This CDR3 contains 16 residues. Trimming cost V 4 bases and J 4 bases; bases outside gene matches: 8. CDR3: CASSSLRDRGQYEQYF. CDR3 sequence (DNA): TGTGCCAGCAGCTCCCTCCGGGACAGGGGGCAGTACGAGCAGTACTTC.

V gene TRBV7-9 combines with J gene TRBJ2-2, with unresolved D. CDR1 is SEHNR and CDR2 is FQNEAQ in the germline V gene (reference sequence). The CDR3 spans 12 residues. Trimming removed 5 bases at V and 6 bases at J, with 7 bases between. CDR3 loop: CASSPQAGELFF. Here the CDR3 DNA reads TGTGCCAGCAGCCCCCAAGCCGGGGAGCTGTTTTTT.

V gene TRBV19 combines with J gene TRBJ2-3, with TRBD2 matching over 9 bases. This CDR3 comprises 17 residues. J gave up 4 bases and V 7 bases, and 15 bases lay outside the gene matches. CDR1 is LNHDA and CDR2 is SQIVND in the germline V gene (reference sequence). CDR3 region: CASTGWASGVIADTQYF. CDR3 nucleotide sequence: TGTGCCAGTACAGGATGGGCTAGCGGGGTTATTGCAGATACGCAGTATTTT.

DNA of the CDR3: TGTGCCAGCAGCTTACAGGGAATAGGTGTTGGCTACACCTTC. Its translation: CASSLQGIGVGYTF. The V call is TRBV7-2, the J call TRBJ1-2, with D possibly being TRBD1 (5 bases). V shed 2 bases and J shed 7 bases, with 14 bases lying between them. The CDR3 is 14 residues long. CDR1 is SGHTA, CDR2 FQGNSA, per germline.

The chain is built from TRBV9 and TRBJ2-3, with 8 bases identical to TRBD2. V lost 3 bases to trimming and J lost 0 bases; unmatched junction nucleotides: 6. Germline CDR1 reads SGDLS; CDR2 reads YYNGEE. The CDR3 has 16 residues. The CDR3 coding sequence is TGTGCCAGCAGCGCACGACTAGCGAGCAGCACAGATACGCAGTATTTT. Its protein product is CASSARLASSTDTQYF.

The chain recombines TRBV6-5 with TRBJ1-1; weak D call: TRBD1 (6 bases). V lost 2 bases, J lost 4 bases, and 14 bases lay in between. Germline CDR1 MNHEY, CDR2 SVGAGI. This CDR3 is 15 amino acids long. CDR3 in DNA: TGTGCCAGCAGTTACCCGGGGGGCTGGGGCACTGAAGCTTTCTTT. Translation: CASSYPGGWGTEAFF.